These 29 T cell receptor beta chains came from one sample sequenced in a study of cytomegalovirus exposure and HLA in healthy donors. Generated by immunoSEQ multiplex PCR, the TCRdb table keeps only in-frame clones and is missing some. The sample carries about 220,000 clones, 90% to 95% recorded once. Sequenced material: PBMCs. The receptors were gathered from a woman younger than 30 in good health and CMV-seronegative.

The V gene is TRBV30, the J gene TRBJ2-1; D remains unclear. The CDR3 consists of 13 residues. Germline loops: CDR1 GTSNPN, CDR2 SVGIG (reference sequence). The germline V and J ends were trimmed by 0 bases and 4 bases, with 7 bases remaining between them. The CDR3 region is CAWSVSRYNEQFF. CDR3 sequence (DNA): TGTGCCTGGAGTGTGTCCAGGTACAATGAGCAGTTCTTC.

This clone has a single count. The gene calls are TRBV28 and TRBJ2-7, with 10 bases aligning to TRBD1. The germline V gene encodes CDR1 MDHEN and CDR2 SYDVKM. V was pared by 5 bases and J by 3 bases, with 13 bases of the junction left unmatched. The CDR3 extends over 17 amino acids. The CDR3 DNA reads as TGTGCCAGCAGTCCCCCGGGACAGGGGTTGTTCCACTACGAGCAGTACTTC. Translating gives CASSPPGQGLFHYEQYF.

The chain is built from TRBV29-1 and TRBJ2-1; D not resolved. The CDR3 sequence is 10 residues long. The V end was cut by 4 bases, the J end by 7 bases, with 5 bases between. Germline V gives CDR1 SQVTM, CDR2 ANQGSEA. The CDR3 region is CSVGTNEQFF. The CDR3 DNA follows: TGCAGCGTTGGCACAAATGAGCAGTTCTTC.

The chain is built from TRBV12-5 and TRBJ1-3, with D perhaps matching TRBD1 (6 bases). Germline V gene sequence: CDR1 LGHNT, CDR2 FRNRAP. The CDR3 totals 13 residues. Trimming cost V 5 bases and J 7 bases, with 12 bases left between them. The CDR3 region has the DNA TGTGCTAGTGGTCTCGGACAGATTAACACCATATATTTT. Amino acid sequence: CASGLGQINTIYF.

The chain couples TRBV19 to TRBJ2-1; 11 bases map to TRBD2. This CDR3 has 15 residues. The trim removed 5 bases at V and 8 bases at J, leaving 8 bases unmatched. The germline V gene encodes CDR1 LNHDA and CDR2 SQIVND (reference sequence). The CDR3 reads CASSQTSGNSYEQFF. In nucleotides, the CDR3 is TGTGCCAGTAGTCAGACTAGCGGGAACAGTTATGAGCAGTTCTTC.

V usage is TRBV7-3 and J usage is TRBJ1-6; TRBD1 aligns across 9 bases. With V trimmed by 5 bases and J by 9 bases, 8 bases remained unmatched. Per germline, CDR1 SGHTA and CDR2 FQGTGA. This CDR3 is 15 amino acids long. CDR3 residues: CASSTTGGGGSPLHF. CDR3 sequence (DNA): TGTGCCAGCAGCACAACAGGGGGCGGCGGTTCACCCCTCCACTTT.

The chain recombines TRBV30 with TRBJ1-2; 11 bases agree with TRBD1. Trimming took 5 bases from V and 6 from J; bases not matched to a gene: 2. The CDR3 is made up of 12 amino acids. Germline V gives CDR1 GTSNPN, CDR2 SVGIG (reference sequence). Here the CDR3 DNA reads TGTGCCTGGTGGACAGGGGGCGATGGCTACACCTTC. This codes for CAWWTGGDGYTF.

This chain connects TRBV19 to TRBJ1-1; TRBD1 is a possible D gene (5 bases). The V and J ends lost 5 bases and 0 bases respectively, with 10 bases between them. Germline CDR1 and CDR2: LNHDA and SQIVND (reference sequence). CDR3 length: 14 residues. The CDR3 here is CASSYRQLNTEAFF. CDR3 bases: TGTGCCAGTAGTTACAGACAGCTGAACACTGAAGCTTTCTTT.

The table lists this clone with a count of one. The V gene is TRBV28, the J gene TRBJ1-5; weak D call: TRBD1 (5 bases). In germline, CDR1 is MDHEN, CDR2 SYDVKM. V was shortened by 6 bases and J by 2 bases, with 17 bases between the two germline ends. This CDR3 has 16 residues. The CDR3: CASSPSQGWGNQPQHF. The CDR3 region has the DNA TGTGCCAGCAGCCCCTCTCAGGGATGGGGCAATCAGCCCCAGCATTTT.

The CDR3 region has the DNA TGTGCCAGTGGGAGCGGGAGCCCACACAATGAGCAGTTCTTC. Encoded protein: CASGSGSPHNEQFF. J is TRBJ2-1 and V is TRBV28, with TRBD2 matching over 8 bases. The V and J ends lost 9 bases and 5 bases, in that order; junction bases with no gene match: 9. The CDR3 is made up of 14 amino acids. Germline V gene data show CDR1 as MDHEN and CDR2 as SYDVKM.

V usage is TRBV7-8 and J usage is TRBJ2-5, with 10 bases matching TRBD1. Germline CDR1 is SGHVS and CDR2 is FQNEAQ. The CDR3 contains 14 residues. With V trimmed by 4 bases and J by 6 bases, 5 bases remained unmatched. The CDR3 spells CASSSDRGVQTQYF. The CDR3 DNA sequence: TGTGCCAGCAGCTCGGACAGGGGGGTTCAGACCCAGTACTTC. The full variable domain, its missing parts supplied by reference TRBV7-8 and TRBJ2-5, is GAGVSQSPRYKVAKRGQDVALRCDPISGHVSLFWYQQALGQGPEFLTYFQNEAQLDKSGLPSDRFFAERPEGSVSTLKIQRTQQEDSAVYLCASSSDRGVQTQYFGPGTRLLVL.

The V call is TRBV5-5, the J call TRBJ1-2; 8 bases match TRBD1. Germline V gene lookup returns CDR1 SGHKS and CDR2 YYEKEE (reference sequence). J was trimmed by 1 base and V by 4 bases; bases with no gene match: 6. The CDR3 consists of 15 residues. CDR3 in amino acids: CASSTGTGINYGYTF. The CDR3 DNA reads as TGTGCCAGCAGCACCGGGACAGGAATTAACTATGGCTACACCTTC.

The gene calls are TRBV18 and TRBJ1-1; possibly TRBD1 for D (6 bases). CDR3 size: 15 residues. CDR1 is KGHSH, CDR2 LQKENI, per germline. Deletions cut 6 bases from V and 0 bases from J, with 14 bases between. The DNA for the CDR3 is TGTGCCAGCTCCCAATTAGGACAGCTGAACACTGAAGCTTTCTTT. This encodes CASSQLGQLNTEAFF.

The gene calls are TRBV11-2 and TRBJ2-7; the D is unclear. Germline V gives CDR1 SGHAT, CDR2 FQNNGV. V lost 0 bases and J lost 0, with 6 bases in between. The CDR3 extends over 14 amino acids. The CDR3 loop reads CASSLELFSYEQYF. CDR3 DNA sequence: TGTGCCAGCAGCTTAGAACTATTCTCCTACGAGCAGTACTTC. Supplemented by reference TRBV11-2 and TRBJ2-7, the full variable domain reads EAGVAQSPRYKIIEKRQSVAFWCNPISGHATLYWYQQILGQGPKLLIQFQNNGVVDDSQLPKDRFSAERLKGVDSTLKIQPAKLEDSAVYLCASSLELFSYEQYFGPGTRLTVT.

This chain uses TRBV30 with TRBJ1-5; no clear D gene. The CDR3 covers 13 residues. Germline CDR1 is GTSNPN and CDR2 is SVGIG (reference sequence). V shed 2 bases and J shed 5 bases, with 10 bases lying between them. The CDR3 sequence is CAWSNGVDQPQHF. The CDR3 DNA reads as TGTGCCTGGAGTAACGGGGTCGATCAGCCCCAGCATTTT. The whole variable domain, remainder taken from reference TRBV30 and TRBJ1-5, is SQTIHQWPATLVQPVGSPLSLECTVEGTSNPNLYWYRQAAGRGLQLLFYSVGIGQISSEVPQNLSASRPQDRQFILSSKKLLLSDSGFYLCAWSNGVDQPQHFGDGTRLSIL.

The gene calls are TRBV6-5 and TRBJ1-1; the match to TRBD1 covers 7 bases. The CDR3 extends over 11 amino acids. With V trimmed by 7 bases and J by 10 bases, 6 bases remained unmatched. Germline CDR1 reads MNHEY; CDR2 reads SVGAGI. The CDR3 DNA follows: TGTGCCAGCAACCAGGGGGGTCTAGCTTTCTTT. Translating it yields CASNQGGLAFF.

The chain carries TRBV7-5 and TRBJ2-3; TRBD2 was called by the table and not checked on the DNA. TRBV7-5 is shown as a pseudogene. This CDR3 region has 16 residues. In DNA, the CDR3 is TGTGCCAGAAGCTTATCTAGCGGGATCAGCACAGATACGCAGTATTTT. It yields the protein CARSLSSGISTDTQYF.

This chain connects TRBV23-1 to TRBJ1-2, with 8 bases that match TRBD1. TRBV23-1 has ORF status, its function being uncertain. The CDR3 sequence is 13 residues long. The trim removed 5 bases at V and 6 bases at J, leaving 5 bases unmatched. The CDR3 spells CASSFPGGHGYTF. Here the CDR3 DNA reads TGCGCCAGCAGTTTTCCAGGGGGCCATGGCTACACCTTC.

The chain employs TRBV5-1 and TRBJ2-2; 10 bases match TRBD1. With V trimmed by 3 bases and J by 8 bases, 13 bases remained unmatched. Germline values: CDR1 SGHRS, CDR2 YFSETQ. CDR3 length: 17 amino acids. The CDR3 here is CASSSSSGTGDAGELFF. CDR3 DNA: TGCGCCAGCAGCTCCTCCTCGGGGACAGGGGATGCTGGGGAGCTGTTTTTT.

The chain combines TRBV4-1 with TRBJ1-2; D is possibly TRBD1 (5 bases). CDR1 and CDR2 (germline): MGHRA, YSYEKL. The CDR3 loop spans 14 amino acids. The V end was cut by 0 bases, the J end by 4 bases, with 9 bases between. The CDR3 here is CASSQETGIYGYTF. CDR3 bases: TGCGCCAGCAGCCAAGAAACAGGAATCTATGGCTACACCTTC.

V is TRBV6-1 and J is TRBJ1-2, with 9 bases that match TRBD1. After removal of 0 bases from V and 5 bases from J, the junction contained 4 bases not matched to a gene. Per the germline V gene, CDR1 is MNHNS and CDR2 is SASEGT. This CDR3 comprises 15 residues. CDR3 bases: TGTGCCAGCAGTGAAGCGCCCGGGACAGGGTATGGCTACACCTTC. The encoded protein is CASSEAPGTGYGYTF.

The chain combines TRBV28 with TRBJ2-7; TRBD2 matches at 9 bases. J gave up 3 bases and V 5 bases, and 17 bases lay outside the gene matches. CDR1 MDHEN and CDR2 SYDVKM come from the germline V gene. This CDR3 comprises 18 residues. CDR3 sequence: CASSPAPASLAGIYEQYF. CDR3 nucleotides: TGTGCCAGCAGTCCCGCCCCCGCCTCCCTAGCGGGAATCTACGAGCAGTACTTC. Together with reference TRBV28 and TRBJ2-7, the CDR3 gives the full variable domain: DVKVTQSSRYLVKRTGEKVFLECVQDMDHENMFWYRQDPGLGLRLIYFSYDVKMKEKGDIPEGYSVSREKKERFSLILESASTNQTSMYLCASSPAPASLAGIYEQYFGPGTRLTVT.

The V gene is TRBV19, the J gene TRBJ2-3; TRBD2 is a possible D gene (6 bases). V lost 6 bases, J lost 3 bases, and 19 bases lay in between. Germline V gives CDR1 LNHDA, CDR2 SQIVND (reference sequence). The CDR3 is 16 amino acids. For the CDR3, the DNA is TGTGCCAGTAGCAGCGTACTAGCCCTTGGGACAGATACGCAGTATTTT. This gives the protein CASSSVLALGTDTQYF.

The chain is built from TRBV5-1 and TRBJ1-1; tentative D call: TRBD1 (6 bases). Germline CDR1 reads SGHRS; CDR2 reads YFSETQ. This CDR3 spans 15 amino acids. V lost 0 bases and J lost 4, with 13 bases in between. The CDR3 region is CASSLVGGAGTEAFF. The CDR3 DNA sequence: TGCGCCAGCAGCTTGGTTGGGGGCGCGGGCACTGAAGCTTTCTTT.

The chain couples TRBV4-1 to TRBJ2-7, with 8 bases matching TRBD2. After removal of 6 bases from V and 5 bases from J, the junction contained 9 bases not matched to a gene. CDR1 and CDR2 from the germline V gene are MGHRA and YSYEKL. CDR3 length equals 14 residues. The CDR3 spells CASRRSTSADEQYF. The CDR3 DNA is TGCGCCAGCAGAAGATCGACTAGCGCGGACGAGCAGTACTTC.

This clone was detected once. The chain couples TRBV14 to TRBJ2-7; D not certain. V was clipped by 4 bases and J by 6 bases, with 13 bases between them. CDR1 is SGHDN and CDR2 is FVKESK in the germline V gene. The CDR3 runs 13 residues. CDR3 loop: CASSRSADTEQYF. The CDR3 nucleotides are TGTGCCAGCAGCCGATCGGCTGACACCGAGCAGTACTTC.

This clone has a single count. V and J are TRBV7-9 and TRBJ2-7, with 7 positions matching TRBD2. The germline CDR1 and CDR2 sequences are SEHNR and FQNEAQ (reference sequence). The CDR3 has 18 residues. V lost 5 bases, J lost 3 bases, and 19 bases stayed unmatched. The CDR3 protein is CASSTPRVFSGGFYEQYF. As DNA, the CDR3 is TGTGCCAGCAGCACCCCGAGGGTCTTTTCGGGGGGTTTCTACGAGCAGTACTTC.

This rearrangement joins TRBV6-5 to TRBJ1-1, with 7 positions matching TRBD1. The CDR3 length is 16 residues. With V trimmed by 4 bases and J by 4 bases, 12 bases remained unmatched. CDR1 and CDR2 from the germline V gene are MNHEY and SVGAGI. The CDR3: CASSFLTGPVVTEAFF. The CDR3 nucleotides read TGTGCCAGCAGTTTCCTGACAGGGCCAGTCGTCACTGAAGCTTTCTTT.

The V call is TRBV5-1, the J call TRBJ2-1; no clear D gene. Germline V lookup: CDR1 SGHRS, CDR2 YFSETQ. The CDR3 is 13 amino acids. Trimming left V 2 bases short and J 5 bases short, with 8 bases between. The CDR3 DNA follows: TGCGCCAGCAGCTTTGGCGGCAACAATGAGCAGTTCTTC. It is translated as CASSFGGNNEQFF.